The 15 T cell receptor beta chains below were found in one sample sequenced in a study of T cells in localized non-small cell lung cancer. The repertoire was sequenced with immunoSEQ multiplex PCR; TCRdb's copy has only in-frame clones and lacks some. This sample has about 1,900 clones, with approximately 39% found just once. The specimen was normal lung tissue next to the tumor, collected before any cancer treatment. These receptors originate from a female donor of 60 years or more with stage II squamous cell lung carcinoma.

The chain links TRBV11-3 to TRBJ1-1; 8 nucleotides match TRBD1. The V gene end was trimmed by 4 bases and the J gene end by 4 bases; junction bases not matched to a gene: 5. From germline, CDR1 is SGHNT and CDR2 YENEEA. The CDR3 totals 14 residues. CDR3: CASSSQGVVTEAFF. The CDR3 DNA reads TGTGCCAGCAGCTCACAGGGGGTTGTCACTGAAGCTTTCTTT. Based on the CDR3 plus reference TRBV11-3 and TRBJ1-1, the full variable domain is EAGVVQSPRYKIIEKKQPVAFWCNPISGHNTLYWYLQNLGQGPELLIRYENEEAVDDSQLPKDRFSAERLKGVDSTLKIQPAELGDSAVYLCASSSQGVVTEAFFGQGTRLTVV.

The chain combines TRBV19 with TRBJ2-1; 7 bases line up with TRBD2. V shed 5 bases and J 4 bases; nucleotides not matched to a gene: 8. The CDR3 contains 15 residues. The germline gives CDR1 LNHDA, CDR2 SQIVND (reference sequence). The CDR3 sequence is CASSSDSGVYNEQFF. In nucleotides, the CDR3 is TGTGCCAGTAGTTCAGACAGCGGGGTATACAATGAGCAGTTCTTC.

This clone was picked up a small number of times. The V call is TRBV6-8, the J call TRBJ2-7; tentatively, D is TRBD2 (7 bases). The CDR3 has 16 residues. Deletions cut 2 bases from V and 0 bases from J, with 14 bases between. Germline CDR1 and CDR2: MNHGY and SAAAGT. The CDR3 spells CASSYPQAGASYEQYF. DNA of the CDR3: TGTGCCAGCAGTTACCCTCAGGCGGGGGCCTCCTACGAGCAGTACTTC.

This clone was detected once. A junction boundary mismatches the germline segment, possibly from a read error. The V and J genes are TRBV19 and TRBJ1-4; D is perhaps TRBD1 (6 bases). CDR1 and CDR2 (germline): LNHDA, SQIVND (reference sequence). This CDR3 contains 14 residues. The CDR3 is CASSLGGNNEKLFF. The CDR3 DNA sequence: TGTGCCAGTAGTCTAGGGGGGAATAATGAAAAATTGTTTTTT. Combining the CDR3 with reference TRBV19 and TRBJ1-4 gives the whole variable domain DGGITQSPKYLFRKEGQNVTLSCEQNLNHDAMYWYRQDPGQGLRLIYYSQIVNDFQKGDIAEGYSVSREKKESFPLTVTSAQKNPTAFYLCASSLGGNNEKLFFGSGTQLSVL.

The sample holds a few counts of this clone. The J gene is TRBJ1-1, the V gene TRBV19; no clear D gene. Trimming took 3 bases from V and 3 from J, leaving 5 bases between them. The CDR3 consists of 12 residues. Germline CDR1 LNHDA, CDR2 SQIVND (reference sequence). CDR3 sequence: CASSIRDTEAFF. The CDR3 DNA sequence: TGTGCCAGTAGTATTAGGGACACTGAAGCTTTCTTT.

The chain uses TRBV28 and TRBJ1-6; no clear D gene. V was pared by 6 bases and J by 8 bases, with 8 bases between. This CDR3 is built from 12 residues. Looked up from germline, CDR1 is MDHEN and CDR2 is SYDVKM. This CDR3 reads CASSPPYSPLHF. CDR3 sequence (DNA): TGTGCCAGCAGCCCCCCCTATTCACCCCTCCACTTT. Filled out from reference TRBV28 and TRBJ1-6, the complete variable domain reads DVKVTQSSRYLVKRTGEKVFLECVQDMDHENMFWYRQDPGLGLRLIYFSYDVKMKEKGDIPEGYSVSREKKERFSLILESASTNQTSMYLCASSPPYSPLHFGNGTRLTVT.

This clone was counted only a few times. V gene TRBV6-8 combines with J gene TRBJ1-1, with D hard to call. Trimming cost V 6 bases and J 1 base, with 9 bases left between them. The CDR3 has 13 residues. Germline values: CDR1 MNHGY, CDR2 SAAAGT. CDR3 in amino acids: CASRRTGNTEAFF. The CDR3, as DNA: TGTGCCAGCAGAAGGACGGGGAACACTGAAGCTTTCTTT.

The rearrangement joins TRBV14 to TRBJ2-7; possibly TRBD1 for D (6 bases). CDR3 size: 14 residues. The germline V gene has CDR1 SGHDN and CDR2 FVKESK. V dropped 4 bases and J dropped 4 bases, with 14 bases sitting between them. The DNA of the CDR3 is TGTGCCAGCAGCCGAGCCGTGAGGGGGTACGAGCAGTACTTC. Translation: CASSRAVRGYEQYF.

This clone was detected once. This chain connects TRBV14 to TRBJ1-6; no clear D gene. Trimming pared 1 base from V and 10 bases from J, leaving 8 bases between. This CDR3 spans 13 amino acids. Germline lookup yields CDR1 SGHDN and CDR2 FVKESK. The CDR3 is CASSQGGRSPLHF. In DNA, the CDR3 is TGTGCCAGCAGCCAAGGAGGGAGATCACCCCTCCACTTT.

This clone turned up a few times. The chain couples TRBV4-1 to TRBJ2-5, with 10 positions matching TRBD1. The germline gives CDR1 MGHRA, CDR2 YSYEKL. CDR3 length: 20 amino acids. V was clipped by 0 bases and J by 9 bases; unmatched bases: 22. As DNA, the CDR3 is TGCGCCAGCAGCCAAGATGGCGGGACAGGGGCCCCGGGCCGGTCCGCGGCCCAGTACTTC. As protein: CASSQDGGTGAPGRSAAQYF.

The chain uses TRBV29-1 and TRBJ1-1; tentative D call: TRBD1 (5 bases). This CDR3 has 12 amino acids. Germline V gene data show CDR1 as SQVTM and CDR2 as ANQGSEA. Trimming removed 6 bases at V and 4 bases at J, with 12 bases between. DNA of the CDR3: TGCAGCGTAGGGGACGGTGCCACTGAAGCTTTCTTT. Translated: CSVGDGATEAFF.

CDR3 nucleotides: TGTGCCAGCTCAGATACAGGGTCCTATAATTCACCCCTCCACTTT. Its protein product is CASSDTGSYNSPLHF. The V call is TRBV18, the J call TRBJ1-6, with TRBD1 as a possible D gene (6 bases). CDR3 length: 15 amino acids. In germline, CDR1 is KGHSH, CDR2 LQKENI. Trimming removed 5 bases at V and 1 base at J, with 9 bases between.

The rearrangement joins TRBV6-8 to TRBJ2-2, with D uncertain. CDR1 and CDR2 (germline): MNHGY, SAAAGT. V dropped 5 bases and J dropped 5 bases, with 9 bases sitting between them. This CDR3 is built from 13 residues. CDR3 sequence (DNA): TGTGCCAGCAGTCCCACCGCGACCGGGGAGCTGTTTTTT. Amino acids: CASSPTATGELFF.

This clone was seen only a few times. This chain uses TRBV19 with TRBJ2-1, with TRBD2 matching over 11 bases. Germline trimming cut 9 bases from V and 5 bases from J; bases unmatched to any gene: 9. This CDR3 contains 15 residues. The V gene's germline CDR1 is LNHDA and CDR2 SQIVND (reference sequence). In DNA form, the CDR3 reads TGTGCCAGCAGGCCGGGGACTAGCGGCAACAATGAGCAGTTCTTC. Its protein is CASRPGTSGNNEQFF.

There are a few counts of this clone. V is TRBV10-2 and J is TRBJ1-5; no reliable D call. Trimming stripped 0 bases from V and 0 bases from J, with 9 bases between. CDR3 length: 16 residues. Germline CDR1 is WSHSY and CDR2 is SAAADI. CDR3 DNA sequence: TGCGCCAGCAGTGAGTCGCCCGGTAATAGCAATCAGCCCCAGCATTTT. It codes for CASSESPGNSNQPQHF.